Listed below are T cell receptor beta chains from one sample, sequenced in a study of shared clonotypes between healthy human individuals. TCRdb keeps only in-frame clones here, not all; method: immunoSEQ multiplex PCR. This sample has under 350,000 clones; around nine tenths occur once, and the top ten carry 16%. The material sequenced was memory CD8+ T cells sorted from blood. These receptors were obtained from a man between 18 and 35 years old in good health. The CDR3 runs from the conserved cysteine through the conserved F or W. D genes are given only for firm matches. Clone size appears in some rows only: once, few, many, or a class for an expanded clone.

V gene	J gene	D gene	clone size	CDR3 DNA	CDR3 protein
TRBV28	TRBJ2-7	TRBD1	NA	TGTGCCAGCAGCCTAACTCCGGGACAGGGGATCGAGCAGTACTTC	CASSLTPGQGIEQYF
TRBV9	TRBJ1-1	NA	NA	TGTGCCAGCAGCGAGGGTTCGGGGCTCAACACTGAAGCTTTCTTT	CASSEGSGLNTEAFF
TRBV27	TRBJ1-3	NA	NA	TGTGCCAGCAGTCCCGGGAGAGGAGAAGGAAACACCATATATTTT	CASSPGRGEGNTIYF
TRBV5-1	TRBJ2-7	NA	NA	TGCGCCAGCAGCTTGAACAGGGATTACTACGAGCAGTACTTC	CASSLNRDYYEQYF
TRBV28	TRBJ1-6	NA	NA	TGTGCCAGCAGTCCTTATAATTCACCCCTCCACTTT	CASSPYNSPLHF
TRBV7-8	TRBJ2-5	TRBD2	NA	TGTGCCAGCAGCTTACATCCGGGAGGGGTCAAGGAGACCCAGTACTTC	CASSLHPGGVKETQYF
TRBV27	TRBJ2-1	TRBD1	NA	TGTGCCAGCAGTTCCCCGGGACAGGGGACTAATGAGCAGTTCTTC	CASSSPGQGTNEQFF
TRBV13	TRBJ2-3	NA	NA	TGTGCCAGCAGCTGGTGGGGGAACACTGGTGCAGATACGCAGTATTTT	CASSWWGNTGADTQYF
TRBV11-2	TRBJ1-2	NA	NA	TGTGCCAGCAGTCTAAACTACAGGGCAGGGCATGGCTACACCTTC	CASSLNYRAGHGYTF
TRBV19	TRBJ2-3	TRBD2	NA	TGTGCCAGTAGTTGGCTAGCGGGAGGGACAGATACGCAGTATTTT	CASSWLAGGTDTQYF
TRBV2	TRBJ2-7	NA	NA	TGTGCCAGGGGGGAGGCAGCCAGACGCTACGAGCAGTACTTC	CARGEAARRYEQYF
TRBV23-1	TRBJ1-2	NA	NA	TGCGCCAGCAGTCAATCGAAGGTGTCAGGGCACTCTGGCTACACCTTC	CASSQSKVSGHSGYTF
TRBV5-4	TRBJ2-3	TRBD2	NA	TGTGCCAGCAGCTTGGAGGCTAGCGGGAGCACAGATACGCAGTATTTT	CASSLEASGSTDTQYF
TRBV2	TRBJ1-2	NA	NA	TGTGCCAGCAGTGAAAAAGCAGTCGGGTATGGCTACACCTTC	CASSEKAVGYGYTF
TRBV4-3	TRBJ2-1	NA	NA	TGCGCCAGCAGCCAGAGAGACTCAGAATCCGATGAGCAGTTCTTC	CASSQRDSESDEQFF
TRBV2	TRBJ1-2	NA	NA	TGTGCCAGCAGTCAAGACCTGATGGACAGCACCTATGGCTACACCTTC	CASSQDLMDSTYGYTF
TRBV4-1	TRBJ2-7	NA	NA	TGCGCCAGCAGCCAAATACCCGACGGACGAAAAGGGGAGCAGTACTTC	CASSQIPDGRKGEQYF
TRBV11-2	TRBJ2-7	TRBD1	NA	TGTGCCAGCAGCTTGAGGACAGGGTCATACGAGCAGTACTTC	CASSLRTGSYEQYF
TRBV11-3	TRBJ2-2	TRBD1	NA	TGTGCCAGCAGCTTAGGGGTTTGGACAGGGATGAACACCGGGGAGCTGTTTTTT	CASSLGVWTGMNTGELFF
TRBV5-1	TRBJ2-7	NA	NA	TGCGCCAGCAGCTTGACGGTTTCCTACGAGCAGTACTTC	CASSLTVSYEQYF
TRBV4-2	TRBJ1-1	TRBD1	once	TGTGCCAGCAGCCTAGACAGGGGGAACACTGAAGCTTTCTTT	CASSLDRGNTEAFF
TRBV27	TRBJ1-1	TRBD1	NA	TGTGCCAGCAGTTTATCCCCGACAGGGGGAGGCCCGAACACTGAAGCTTTCTTT	CASSLSPTGGGPNTEAFF
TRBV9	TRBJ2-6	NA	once	TGTGCCAGCAGCGCCTTGGGGGCTGGCTCTGGGGCCAACGTCCTGACTTTC	CASSALGAGSGANVLTF
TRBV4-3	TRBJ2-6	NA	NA	TGCGCCAGCAGCCAGGCGTTTGGGAGCCTCTCTGGGGCCAACGTCCTGACTTTC	CASSQAFGSLSGANVLTF
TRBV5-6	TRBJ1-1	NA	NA	TGTGCCAGCAGCTTGGTATACAGGGTCCCTGAAGCTTTCTTT	CASSLVYRVPEAFF
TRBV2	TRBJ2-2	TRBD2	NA	TGTGCCAGCAGTGCCGGACTAGCGGGAGTAACGGAGCTGTTTTTT	CASSAGLAGVTELFF
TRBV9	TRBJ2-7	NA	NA	TGTGCCAGCAGCCCAACGGGGTCTTGGGGCGAGCAGTACTTC	CASSPTGSWGEQYF
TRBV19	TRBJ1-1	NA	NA	TGTGCCAGTCGCCCAGGGTCCCTCTCTAACACTGAAGCTTTCTTT	CASRPGSLSNTEAFF
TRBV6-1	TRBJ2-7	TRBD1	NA	TGTGCCAGCAGTGTTGGGACAGGGGTTTATTACGAGCAGTACTTC	CASSVGTGVYYEQYF
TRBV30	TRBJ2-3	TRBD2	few	TGTGCCTGGAGTGCTATGCTAGCGGGGACCACAGATACGCAGTATTTT	CAWSAMLAGTTDTQYF
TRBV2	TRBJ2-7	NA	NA	TGTGCCAGCAGTGTCATCCAGGAGTCCTACGAGCAGTACTTC	CASSVIQESYEQYF
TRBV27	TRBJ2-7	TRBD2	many	TGTGCCAGCAGTTTAAGTGTAGCGGGACGAAACGAGCAGTACTTC	CASSLSVAGRNEQYF
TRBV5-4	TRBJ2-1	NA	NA	TGTGCCAGCAGCTTGGGACAGGTCGATGAGCAGTTCTTC	CASSLGQVDEQFF
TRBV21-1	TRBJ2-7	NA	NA	TGTGCCAGCAGCAAGGGGGCCCCCTACGAGCAGTACTTC	CASSKGAPYEQYF
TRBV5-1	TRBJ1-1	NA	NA	TGCGCCAGCAGCCCTGGGACGGGATACACTGAAGCTTTCTTT	CASSPGTGYTEAFF
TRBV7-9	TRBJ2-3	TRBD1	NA	TGTGCCAGCAGCTTAGCCAAGGACAGGGGAGGGACAGATACGCAGTATTTT	CASSLAKDRGGTDTQYF
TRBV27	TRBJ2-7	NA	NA	TGTGCCAGCAGTTTGTCGACCACCTACGAGCAGTACTTC	CASSLSTTYEQYF
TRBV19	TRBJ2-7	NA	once	TGTGCCAGTAGTATTGCAGGGGCCTACGAGCAGTACTTC	CASSIAGAYEQYF
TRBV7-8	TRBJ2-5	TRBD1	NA	TGTGCCAGCAGCTTACCCGGGACAGGGCTTCAAGAGACCCAGTACTTC	CASSLPGTGLQETQYF
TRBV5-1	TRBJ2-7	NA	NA	TGCGCCAGCAGCTTGGGATACGGGGCCCACGAGCAGTACTTC	CASSLGYGAHEQYF
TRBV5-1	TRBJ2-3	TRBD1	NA	TGCGCCAGCAGCACGCACAGGGGTACAGATACGCAGTATTTT	CASSTHRGTDTQYF
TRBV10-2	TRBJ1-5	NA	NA	TGCGCCAGCAGTGGGAGGAATGAATTACAGCCCCAGCATTTT	CASSGRNELQPQHF
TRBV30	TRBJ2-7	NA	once	TGTGCCTGGAGTGGACATCCAAGCTCCTACGAGCAGTACTTC	CAWSGHPSSYEQYF
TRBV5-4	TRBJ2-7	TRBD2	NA	TGTGCCAGCAGCTTATGGGCTAGCGGGCCCCACGAGCAGTACTTC	CASSLWASGPHEQYF
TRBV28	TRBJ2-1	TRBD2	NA	TGTGCCAGCAGTTTTCTGACGGGGGGTAATGAGCAGTTCTTC	CASSFLTGGNEQFF
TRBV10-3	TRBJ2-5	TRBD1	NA	TGTGCCATCAGTGATCCGGACAGGCTGGAAGAGACCCAGTACTTC	CAISDPDRLEETQYF
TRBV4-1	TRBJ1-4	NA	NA	TGCGCCAGCAGCCAAGTTCGCGGGGGCGGAGAAAAACTGTTTTTT	CASSQVRGGGEKLFF
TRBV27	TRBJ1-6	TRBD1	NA	TGTGCCAGCAGTTTACTAGGGGGCTCTAATTCACCCCTCCACTTT	CASSLLGGSNSPLHF
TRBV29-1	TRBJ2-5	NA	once	TGCAGCGTTGATTATATTCGGACTCCGGGGAAAGAGACCCAGTACTTC	CSVDYIRTPGKETQYF
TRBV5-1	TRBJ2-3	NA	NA	TGCGCCAGCAGCTTGGCCGCCAGGGCCCTAGGGGAACTCACAGATACGCAGTATTTT	CASSLAARALGELTDTQYF
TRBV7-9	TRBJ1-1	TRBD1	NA	TGTGCCAGCAGCGTAGCGGGACAGGGATTGGACACTGAAGCTTTCTTT	CASSVAGQGLDTEAFF
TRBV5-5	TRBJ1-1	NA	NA	TGTGCCAGCAGCTTGGGGGTGGGCACTGAAGCTTTCTTT	CASSLGVGTEAFF
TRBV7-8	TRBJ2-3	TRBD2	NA	TGTGCCAGCAGCTTAGTCATGGGACTAGCGGGGGATACGCAGTATTTT	CASSLVMGLAGDTQYF
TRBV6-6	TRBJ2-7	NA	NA	TGTGCCAGCAGTAGTCAGGGAGACGAGCAGTACTTC	CASSSQGDEQYF
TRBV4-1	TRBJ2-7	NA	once	TGCGCCAGCAGCCAATTTACCGGACGGTCCTACGAGCAGTACTTC	CASSQFTGRSYEQYF
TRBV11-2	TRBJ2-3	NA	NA	TGTGCCAGCAGCTTAGAGGGGGGTAGTACGGATACGCAGTATTTT	CASSLEGGSTDTQYF
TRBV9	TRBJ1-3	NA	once	TGTGCCAGCAGCGTACGGGACGTCGCTGGAAACACCATATATTTT	CASSVRDVAGNTIYF
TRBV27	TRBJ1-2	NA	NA	TGTGCCAGCAGTGAACAGGGCTTGGTGGGGGGCTACACCTTC	CASSEQGLVGGYTF
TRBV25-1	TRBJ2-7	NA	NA	TGTGCCAGCAGTGACGGGGTTGTCTACGAGCAGTACTTC	CASSDGVVYEQYF